Below, one T cell receptor (beta chain) is given with its context. The antigen remains unidentified. Selection for sequencing was limited to patients who had shown CD8+CD57+ cell expansion by flow cytometry. Patients uniformly had severe acquired aplastic anemia. The data are from a study of CD8+CD57+ T cells in acquired aplastic anemia. Study-level results: Common to patients and controls were 25 to 30 CD8+ CDR3 sequences. CD8+ Simpson's diversity in patients was not significantly different from that in controls.

Template material for TCR beta VDJ and CDR3 profiling consisted of genomic DNA. From the reads, TCRdb called clonotypes with MiXCR, one entry per CDR3 protein. The sample includes around 160,000 distinct CDR3 sequences, more than 45% of them seen just once. This CDR3 is 15 amino acids long. The J segment lost 5 bases and the V segment lost 5 bases, leaving 9 bases of the junction unmatched. Per the germline V gene, CDR1 is MNHEY and CDR2 is SMNVEV (reference sequence). The chain recombines TRBV27 with TRBJ1-2, with TRBD1 identical over 9 bases. The specimen was sorted CD4+, CD8+, or CD8+CD57+ T cells (not recorded which) from PBMCs. The TCR comes from a human donor with aplastic anemia. DNA of the CDR3: TGTGCCAGCAGTCAACCCGGGACAGGGAGGTATGGCTACACCTTC. This encodes CASSQPGTGRYGYTF.